The clone carrying this T cell receptor beta chain was observed once. Its cognate antigen is unknown. CDR3 size: 17 residues. Germline V gives CDR1 SGHRS, CDR2 YFSETQ. The V and J ends lost 4 bases and 5 bases, in that order; junction bases with no gene match: 7. This sample is part of a study of shared clonotypes between healthy human individuals. Study overall: There were three CD4 naive, three CD4 memory, two CD8 naive and one CD8 memory plates per donor.

As originally analysed: Junction-only immunoSEQ sequences carried no quality scores, so filtering differed. Sequencing was performed with immunoSEQ multiplex PCR; in TCRdb, only in-frame clones are kept and a portion is missing. V and J calls and clone size are copied from that table; D and trimming were computed from the DNA. Here the sample spans about 990,000 clones, 78% being singletons. Study-wide findings and caveats: Lower generation probabilities were found for non-shared clonotypes than for those shared by all four donors.

Sequencing was carried out using memory CD4+ T cells from PBMCs. The subset: CD45RA-negative fraction. The clonotype was recovered from a man younger than 35 in good health. Some clones in this sample may be carry-over from other donors' samples. This chain uses TRBV5-1 with TRBJ2-2, with TRBD2 matching 14 bases. CDR3 coding DNA: TGCGCCAGCAGCCCTGGGACTAGCGGGAGTAGGACCGGGGAGCTGTTTTTT. It encodes CASSPGTSGSRTGELFF.